This TCR beta chain was found in a study of shared T cell receptors in the human thymus. The CDR3 contains 12 residues. V shed 4 bases and J shed 7 bases, with 13 bases lying between them. Germline CDR1 GTSNPN, CDR2 SVGIG (reference sequence). Clones were read by immunoSEQ multiplex PCR, and TCRdb kept only the in-frame ones, dropping some. Of some 700,000 clones in the sample, approximately 85% were seen once. These same data were also listed under a study on human thymus T cells. Per that study: In thymic and blood repertoires alike, V and J usage looked biased. Related research examined unrelated individuals and reported that their thymic repertoires overlapped highly.

The clonotype originates from a girl less than two years old with a congenital heart defect. The rearrangement joins TRBV30 to TRBJ2-5; D is unresolved. The sequencing sample was made of thymocytes. The CDR3 DNA reads TGTGCCTGGACTAATCCAAGAGGGACCCAGTACTTC. It specifies CAWTNPRGTQYF.